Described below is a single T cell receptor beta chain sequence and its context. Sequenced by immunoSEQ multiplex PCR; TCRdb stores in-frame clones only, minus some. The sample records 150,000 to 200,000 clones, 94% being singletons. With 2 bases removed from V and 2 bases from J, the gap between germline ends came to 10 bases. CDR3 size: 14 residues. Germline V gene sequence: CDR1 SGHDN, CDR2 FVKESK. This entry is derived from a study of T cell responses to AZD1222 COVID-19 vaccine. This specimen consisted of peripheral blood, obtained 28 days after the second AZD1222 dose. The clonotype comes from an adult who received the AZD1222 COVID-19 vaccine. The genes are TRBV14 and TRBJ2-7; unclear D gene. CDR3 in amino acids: CASSQLGMTYEQYF. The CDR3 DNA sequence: TGTGCCAGCAGCCAACTCGGCATGACCTACGAGCAGTACTTC.